These 7 T cell receptor beta chains came from one sample sequenced in a study of blood T cell repertoires in COVID-19. Sequenced by immunoSEQ multiplex PCR; TCRdb stores in-frame clones only, minus some. The table records some 81,000 clones, 90% of them present only once. The sequenced material came from peripheral blood. The receptors stem from a woman aged 50 to 65 in a cohort sampled during active COVID-19.

The chain recombines TRBV4-1 with TRBJ2-3; 10 bases fit TRBD2. The V gene end was trimmed by 1 base and the J gene end by 12 bases; junction bases not matched to a gene: 13. Germline lookup yields CDR1 MGHRA and CDR2 YSYEKL. The CDR3 is 16 amino acids. The CDR3 spells CASSQGTSGPWGNQYF. Written as DNA, the CDR3 is TGCGCCAGCAGCCAAGGGACTAGCGGCCCCTGGGGGAATCAGTATTTT.

The chain employs TRBV11-2 and TRBJ2-3; tentatively, D is TRBD1 (5 bases). CDR1 SGHAT and CDR2 FQNNGV come from the germline V gene. V was trimmed by 5 bases and J by 2 bases, leaving 17 bases between them. The CDR3 length is 16 residues. The CDR3 region is CASSRRPMGPTDTQYF. The CDR3 DNA reads TGTGCCAGCAGCCGCAGACCGATGGGGCCCACAGATACGCAGTATTTT.

V and J are TRBV6-5 and TRBJ2-7, with a possible D match to TRBD1 (6 bases). With 6 bases removed from V and 2 bases from J, the gap between germline ends came to 14 bases. CDR3 length: 14 amino acids. Germline CDR1 reads MNHEY; CDR2 reads SVGAGI. The CDR3 region is CASRPLDRTYEQYF. CDR3 nucleotides: TGTGCCAGCAGGCCTCTCGACAGGACCTACGAGCAGTACTTC.

This chain links TRBV10-3 with TRBJ2-5; D is unresolved. The CDR3 length is 13 residues. Germline CDR1 and CDR2: ENHRY and SYGVKD. Between the trimmed V and J ends, which lost 4 bases and 3 bases, there was a span of 9 bases. The CDR3 coding sequence is TGTGCCATCAGTGCTGTATCTAAAGAGACCCAGTACTTC. Its translation: CAISAVSKETQYF.

This sequence joins TRBV6-5 and TRBJ2-7; D possibly corresponds to TRBD2 (6 bases). Per the germline V gene, CDR1 is MNHEY and CDR2 is SVGAGI. The V end lost 8 bases, the J end lost 5 bases, and 16 bases lay between the germline ends. The CDR3 covers 13 residues. The CDR3 bases are TGTGCCAGCGCGATATTGGGCGGGAACGAGCAGTACTTC. Amino acid sequence: CASAILGGNEQYF.

This chain links TRBV7-2 with TRBJ1-1; 7 bases fit TRBD1. The CDR3 runs to 14 residues. V lost 2 bases, J lost 3 bases, and 3 bases stayed unmatched. Germline values: CDR1 SGHTA, CDR2 FQGNSA. CDR3 DNA: TGTGCCAGCAGCTTAAATCAGGGGGACACTGAAGCTTTCTTT. It yields the protein CASSLNQGDTEAFF.

CDR3: CASGRSSSVWEQYF. The CDR3 DNA sequence: TGTGCCAGCGGGAGGAGTAGCTCTGTGTGGGAGCAGTACTTC. The rearrangement links TRBV7-2 to TRBJ2-7; D is perhaps TRBD2 (6 bases). This CDR3 contains 14 residues. Deletions cut 8 bases from V and 7 bases from J, with 21 bases between. Germline V gives CDR1 SGHTA, CDR2 FQGNSA.